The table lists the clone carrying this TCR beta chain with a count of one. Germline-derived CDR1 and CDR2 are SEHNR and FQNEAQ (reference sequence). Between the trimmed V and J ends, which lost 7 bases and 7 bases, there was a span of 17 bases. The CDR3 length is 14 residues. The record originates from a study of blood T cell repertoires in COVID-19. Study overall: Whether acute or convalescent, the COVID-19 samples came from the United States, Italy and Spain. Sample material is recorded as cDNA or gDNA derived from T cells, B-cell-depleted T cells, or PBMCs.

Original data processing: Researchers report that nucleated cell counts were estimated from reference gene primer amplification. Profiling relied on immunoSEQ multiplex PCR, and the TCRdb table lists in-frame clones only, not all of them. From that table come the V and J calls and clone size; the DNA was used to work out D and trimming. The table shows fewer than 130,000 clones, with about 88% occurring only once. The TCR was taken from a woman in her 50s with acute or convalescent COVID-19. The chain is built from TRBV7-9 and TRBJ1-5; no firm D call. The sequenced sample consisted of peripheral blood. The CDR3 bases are TGTGCCAGCACCCCGGGAGGCCGGTCCCAGCCCCAGCATTTT. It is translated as CASTPGGRSQPQHF.